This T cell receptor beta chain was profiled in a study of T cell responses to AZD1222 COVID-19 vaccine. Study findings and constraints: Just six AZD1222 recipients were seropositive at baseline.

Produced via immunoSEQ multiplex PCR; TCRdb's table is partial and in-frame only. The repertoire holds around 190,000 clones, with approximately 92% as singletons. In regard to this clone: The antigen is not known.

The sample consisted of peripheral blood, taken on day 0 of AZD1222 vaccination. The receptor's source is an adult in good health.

The CDR3 loop is CASSPGYRVGYTF. The CDR3 DNA reads as TGTGCCAGCTCACCGGGTTACCGGGTCGGCTACACCTTC. This sequence joins TRBV18 and TRBJ1-2; D uncertain. The CDR3 is 13 residues long. Trimming cost V 3 bases and J 8 bases, with 13 bases left between them. CDR1 and CDR2 (germline): KGHSH, LQKENI.